This T cell receptor (beta chain) was identified during a study of radiotherapy plus CTLA-4 blockade in lung cancer. Study background: Disease control was present in under 35% of patients, and objective responses in less than 20%.

Study observations and caveats: With interferon-beta, early dynamics of blood T cell clones were reported to best predict response. After treatment with radiotherapy plus ipilimumab, TCR clones that came from the tumor expanded in blood.

Of note for this clone: No antigen is known for it.

Enrolled patients, whose metastatic non-small-cell lung cancer was chemo-refractory, received focal radiation plus CTLA-4 blockade with ipilimumab. The germline V gene encodes CDR1 SEHNR and CDR2 FQNEAQ (reference sequence). The CDR3 length is 15 residues. Unmatched junction bases numbered 2, after V lost 0 bases and J lost 4 bases. Generated by immunoSEQ multiplex PCR, the TCRdb table keeps only in-frame clones and is missing some. This table holds some 110,000 clones, approximately 90% found once. The chain is built from TRBV7-9 and TRBJ2-7; 11 positions match TRBD2. The specimen comprised peripheral blood, sampled from a patient treated with radiotherapy plus ipilimumab. The sequence came from a human donor with non-small cell lung cancer that progressed on radiotherapy plus ipilimumab. CDR3: CASSLAGTSGYEQYF. CDR3 bases: TGTGCCAGCAGCTTAGCCGGGACTAGCGGTTACGAGCAGTACTTC.